Listed here is a single TCR beta chain. The antigen is unknown. Relapse after autologous stem cell transplantation occurred in every patient, and brentuximab vedotin exposure varied. The data derive from a study of PD-1 blockade in classical Hodgkin lymphoma. General observations from the study: Nivolumab initiation under 1 year post-ASCT meant exclusion. Relative to healthy donors, newly diagnosed patients reportedly had lower baseline TCR diversity, which was reported as lower still in relapsed/refractory patients. CD4+ TCR diversity climbed significantly by C4D1, unlike CD8+ TCR diversity. Still unresolved is the cause of the repertoire differences, which may be disease activity or prior therapy.

Only in-frame clones appear in the TCRdb table, and some are missing; sequencing was by immunoSEQ multiplex PCR. The sample lists roughly 150,000 clones, under 85% occurring once. The CDR3 sequence is 14 residues long. With V trimmed by 3 bases and J by 3 bases, 0 bases remained unmatched. CDR1 and CDR2 (germline): MNHNS, SASEGT. The chain couples TRBV6-1 to TRBJ2-2; TRBD2 aligns across 8 bases. The sample was peripheral blood mononuclear cells (PBMCs), taken before the second cycle of nivolumab. This TCR derives from a human donor with classical Hodgkin lymphoma. This chain's CDR3 is CASSERGDTGELFF. CDR3 coding DNA: TGTGCCAGCAGTGAGCGGGGGGACACCGGGGAGCTGTTTTTT.